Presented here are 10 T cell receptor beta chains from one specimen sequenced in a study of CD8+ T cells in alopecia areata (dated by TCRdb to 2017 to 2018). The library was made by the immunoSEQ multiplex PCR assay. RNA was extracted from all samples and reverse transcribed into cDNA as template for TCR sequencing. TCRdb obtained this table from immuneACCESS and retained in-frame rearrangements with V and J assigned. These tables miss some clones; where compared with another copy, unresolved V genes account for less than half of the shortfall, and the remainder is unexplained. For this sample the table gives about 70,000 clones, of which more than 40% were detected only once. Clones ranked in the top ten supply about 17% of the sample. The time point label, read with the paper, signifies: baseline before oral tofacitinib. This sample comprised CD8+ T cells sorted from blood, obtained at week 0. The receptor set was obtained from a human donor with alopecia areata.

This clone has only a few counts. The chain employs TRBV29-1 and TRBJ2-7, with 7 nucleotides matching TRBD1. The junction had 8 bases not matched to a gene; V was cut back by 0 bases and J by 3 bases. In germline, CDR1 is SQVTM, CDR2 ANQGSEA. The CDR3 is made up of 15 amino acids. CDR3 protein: CSVEEEQGINYEQYF. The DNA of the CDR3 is TGCAGCGTTGAAGAGGAACAGGGGATAAACTACGAGCAGTACTTC.

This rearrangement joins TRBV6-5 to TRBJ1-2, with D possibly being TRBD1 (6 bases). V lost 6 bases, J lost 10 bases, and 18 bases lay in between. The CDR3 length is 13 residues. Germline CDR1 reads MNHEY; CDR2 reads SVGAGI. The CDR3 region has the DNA TGTGCCAGCAGCCCGGCCTCACAGGGTTTCTACACCTTC. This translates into CASSPASQGFYTF.

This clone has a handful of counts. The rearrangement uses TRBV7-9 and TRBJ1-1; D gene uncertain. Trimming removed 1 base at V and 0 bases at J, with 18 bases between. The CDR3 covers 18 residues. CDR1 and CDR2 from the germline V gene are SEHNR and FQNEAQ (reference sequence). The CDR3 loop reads CASSLGRAQPFMNTEAFF. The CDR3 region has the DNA TGTGCCAGCAGCTTAGGCCGGGCCCAGCCGTTCATGAACACTGAAGCTTTCTTT.

The CDR3 reads CASSPGTGVLDEQYF. The CDR3 region has the DNA TGTGCCAGCAGCCCAGGGACAGGGGTTCTGGACGAGCAGTACTTC. V gene TRBV13 combines with J gene TRBJ2-7; 10 bases fit TRBD1. The CDR3 consists of 15 residues. Germline CDR1 reads PRHDT; CDR2 reads FYEKMQ (reference sequence). Trimming cost V 5 bases and J 5 bases; bases outside gene matches: 9.

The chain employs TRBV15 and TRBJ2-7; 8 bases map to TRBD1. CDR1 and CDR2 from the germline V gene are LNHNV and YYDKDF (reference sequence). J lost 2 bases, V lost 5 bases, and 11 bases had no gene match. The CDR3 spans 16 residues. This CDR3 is CATSSSAGQAPYEQYF. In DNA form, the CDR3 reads TGTGCCACCAGCTCCTCCGCGGGACAGGCACCCTACGAGCAGTACTTC.

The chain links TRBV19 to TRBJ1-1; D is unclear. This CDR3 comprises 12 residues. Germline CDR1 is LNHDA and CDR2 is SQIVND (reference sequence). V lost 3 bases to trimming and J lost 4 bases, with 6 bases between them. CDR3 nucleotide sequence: TGTGCCAGTAGTATTGAGAGCACTGAAGCTTTCTTT. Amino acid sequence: CASSIESTEAFF.

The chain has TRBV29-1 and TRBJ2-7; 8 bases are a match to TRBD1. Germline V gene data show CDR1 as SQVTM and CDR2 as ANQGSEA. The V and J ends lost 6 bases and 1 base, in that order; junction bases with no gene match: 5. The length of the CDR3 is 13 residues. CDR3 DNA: TGCAGCGTCTGGACAGGGACGTCCTACGAGCAGTACTTC. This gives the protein CSVWTGTSYEQYF.

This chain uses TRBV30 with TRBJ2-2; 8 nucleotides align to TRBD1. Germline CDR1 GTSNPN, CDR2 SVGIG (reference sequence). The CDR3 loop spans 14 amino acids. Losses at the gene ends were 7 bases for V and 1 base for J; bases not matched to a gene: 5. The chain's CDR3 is CAYHGTGNTGELFF. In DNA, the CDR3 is TGTGCCTACCACGGGACAGGGAACACCGGGGAGCTGTTTTTT.

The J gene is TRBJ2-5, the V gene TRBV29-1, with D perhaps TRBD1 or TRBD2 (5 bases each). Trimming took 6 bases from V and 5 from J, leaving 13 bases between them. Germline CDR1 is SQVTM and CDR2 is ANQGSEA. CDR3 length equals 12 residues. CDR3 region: CSVGTLQETQYF. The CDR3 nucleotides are TGCAGCGTGGGGACCCTGCAGGAGACCCAGTACTTC.

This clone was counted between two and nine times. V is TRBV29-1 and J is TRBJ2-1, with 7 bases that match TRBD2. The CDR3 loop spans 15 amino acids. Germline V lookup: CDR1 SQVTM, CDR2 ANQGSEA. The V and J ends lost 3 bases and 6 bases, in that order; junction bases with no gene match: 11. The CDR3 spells CSVDGLGGQGNEQFF. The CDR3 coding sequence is TGCAGCGTTGATGGGTTGGGAGGGCAAGGCAATGAGCAGTTCTTC.